These 8 T cell receptor beta chains came from one sample sequenced in a study of quantifying T cell responses using KT2 cells. Across the whole study: Reverse transcription used primers in the TCR alpha and beta constant regions.

Each cDNA got a UMI-containing oligo ligated at its 3' end. First-round PCR used 3 to 4 cycles and beta primers RC1.1 and RC1.2 covering TRBC1 and TRBC2. TCRdb reprocessed the UMI-ligation and nested PCR reads with MiXCR, giving one entry per CDR3 protein. The sample lists 25,000 to 35,000 distinct CDR3 sequences; 6% to 9.5% were seen once. Sequenced: PBMCs spiked with cells of the T cell clone KT2. All receptors come from a human donor.

This clonotype has at least ten counts. The rearrangement uses TRBV12-3 or TRBV12-4 and TRBJ1-2; D call uncertain. The CDR3 is 12 amino acids. Trimming took off 5 bases at V and 4 bases at J, with 8 bases between the two ends. CDR3 in amino acids: CASSPILYGYTF. In DNA, the CDR3 is TGTGCCAGCAGTCCTATTCTCTATGGCTACACCTTC.

This clonotype appeared a few times. The V and J genes are TRBV6-1 and TRBJ1-1, with D possibly being TRBD1 (6 bases). CDR1 is MNHNS and CDR2 is SASEGT in the germline V gene. V was pared by 7 bases and J by 4 bases, with 16 bases between. This CDR3 contains 14 residues. DNA for the CDR3: TGTGCCAGCACGATAACACAGGGAGCCACTGAAGCTTTCTTT. As protein: CASTITQGATEAFF.

This clonotype was detected ten times or more. V usage is TRBV6-2 or TRBV6-3 and J usage is TRBJ2-1, with 8 bases matching TRBD1. V lost 6 bases and J lost 8; bases outside the gene matches: 15. The CDR3 runs to 16 residues. CDR1 is MNHEY and CDR2 is SVGEGT in the germline V gene. The CDR3 reads CASSRSDRAPTYEQFF. CDR3 nucleotide sequence: TGTGCCAGCAGCCGGTCGGACAGGGCTCCCACCTATGAGCAGTTCTTC.

V usage is TRBV30 and J usage is TRBJ1-6, with D uncertain. The length of the CDR3 is 14 residues. CDR1 and CDR2 (germline): GTSNPN, SVGIG (reference sequence). V lost 3 bases, J lost 0 bases, and 6 bases lay in between. CDR3 in amino acids: CAWSGYSYNSPLHF. The DNA for the CDR3 is TGTGCCTGGAGCGGCTACTCCTATAATTCACCCCTCCACTTT.

This clonotype came up a few times. This sequence joins TRBV4-1 and TRBJ1-3; D is unclear. This CDR3 region has 17 residues. The germline V gene has CDR1 MGHRA and CDR2 YSYEKL. V lost 0 bases and J lost 2, with 14 bases in between. The CDR3 coding sequence is TGCGCCAGCAGCCAAGAATGGGAGGATGAGGCTGGAAACACCATATATTTT. Translation: CASSQEWEDEAGNTIYF.

Ten or more counts support this clonotype. The chain is built from TRBV6-5 and TRBJ1-1, with D possibly being TRBD1 (6 bases). Trimming took 2 bases from V and 6 from J, leaving 13 bases between them. Germline V gene lookup returns CDR1 MNHEY and CDR2 SVGAGI. This CDR3 spans 14 amino acids. CDR3 sequence reads: CASSYGGANSEAFF. The CDR3 bases are TGTGCCAGCAGTTACGGGGGGGCCAACTCTGAAGCTTTCTTT.

This clonotype was found a few times. This rearrangement joins TRBV5-1 to TRBJ1-2; 7 nucleotides agree with TRBD1. Germline V CDR1 and CDR2: SGHRS, YFSETQ. The V and J ends lost 0 bases and 4 bases, in that order; junction bases with no gene match: 3. This CDR3 comprises 14 residues. The DNA of the CDR3 is TGCGCCAGCAGCTTGGAAGGGACAGTCTATGGCTACACCTTC. Translation: CASSLEGTVYGYTF. Full variable domain (rest looked up from reference TRBV5-1 and TRBJ1-2): KAGVTQTPRYLIKTRGQQVTLSCSPISGHRSVSWYQQTPGQGLQFLFEYFSETQRNKGNFPGRFSGRQFSNSRSEMNVSTLELGDSALYLCASSLEGTVYGYTFGSGTRLTVV.

The sample holds many counts of this clonotype. The chain joins TRBV29-1 to TRBJ2-7; 8 bases are a match to TRBD2. Germline-derived CDR1 and CDR2 are SQVTM and ANQGSEA. Unmatched junction bases numbered 4, after V lost 5 bases and J lost 4 bases. There are 12 residues in the CDR3. CDR3 sequence: CSVPAGAYEQYF. The DNA for the CDR3 is TGCAGCGTTCCAGCGGGGGCATACGAGCAGTACTTC.